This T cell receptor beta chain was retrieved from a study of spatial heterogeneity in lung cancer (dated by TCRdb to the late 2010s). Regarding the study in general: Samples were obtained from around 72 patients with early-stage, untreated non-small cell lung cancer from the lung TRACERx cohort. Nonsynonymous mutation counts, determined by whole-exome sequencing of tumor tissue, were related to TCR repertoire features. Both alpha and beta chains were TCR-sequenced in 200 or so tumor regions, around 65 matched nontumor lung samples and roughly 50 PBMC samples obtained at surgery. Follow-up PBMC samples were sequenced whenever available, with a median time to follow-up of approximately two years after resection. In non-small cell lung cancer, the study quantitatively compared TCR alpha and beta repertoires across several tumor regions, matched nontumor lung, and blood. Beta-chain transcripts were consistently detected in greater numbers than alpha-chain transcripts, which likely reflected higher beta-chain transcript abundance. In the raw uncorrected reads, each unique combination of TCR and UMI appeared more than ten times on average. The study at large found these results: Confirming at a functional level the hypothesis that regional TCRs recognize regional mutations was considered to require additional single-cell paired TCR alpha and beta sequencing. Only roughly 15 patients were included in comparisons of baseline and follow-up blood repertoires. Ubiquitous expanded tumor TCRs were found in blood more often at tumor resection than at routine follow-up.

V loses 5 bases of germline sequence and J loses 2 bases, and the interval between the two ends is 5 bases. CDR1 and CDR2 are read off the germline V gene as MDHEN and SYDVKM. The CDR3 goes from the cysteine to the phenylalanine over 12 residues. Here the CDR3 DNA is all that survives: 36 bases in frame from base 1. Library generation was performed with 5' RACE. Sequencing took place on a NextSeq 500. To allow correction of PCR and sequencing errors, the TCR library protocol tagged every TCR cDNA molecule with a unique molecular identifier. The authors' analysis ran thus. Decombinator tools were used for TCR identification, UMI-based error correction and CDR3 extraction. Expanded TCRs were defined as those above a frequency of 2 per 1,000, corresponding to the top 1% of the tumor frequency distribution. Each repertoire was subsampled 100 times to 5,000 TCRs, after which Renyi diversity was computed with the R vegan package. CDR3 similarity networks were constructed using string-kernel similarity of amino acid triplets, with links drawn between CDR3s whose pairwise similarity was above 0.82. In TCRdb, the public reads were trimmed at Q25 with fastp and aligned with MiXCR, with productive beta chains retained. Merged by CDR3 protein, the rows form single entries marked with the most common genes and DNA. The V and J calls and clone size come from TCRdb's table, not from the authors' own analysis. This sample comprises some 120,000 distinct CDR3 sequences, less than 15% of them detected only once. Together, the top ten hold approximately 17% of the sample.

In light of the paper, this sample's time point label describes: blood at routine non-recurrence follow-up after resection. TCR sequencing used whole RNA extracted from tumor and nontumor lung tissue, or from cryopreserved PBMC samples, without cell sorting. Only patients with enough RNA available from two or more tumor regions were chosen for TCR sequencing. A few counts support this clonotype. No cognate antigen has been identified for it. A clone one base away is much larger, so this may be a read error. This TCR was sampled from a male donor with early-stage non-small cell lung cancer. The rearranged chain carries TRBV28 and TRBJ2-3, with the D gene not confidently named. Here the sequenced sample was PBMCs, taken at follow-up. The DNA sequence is TGTGCCAGCAGTCCCAACACAGATACGCAGTATTTT. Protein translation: CASSPNTDTQYF.